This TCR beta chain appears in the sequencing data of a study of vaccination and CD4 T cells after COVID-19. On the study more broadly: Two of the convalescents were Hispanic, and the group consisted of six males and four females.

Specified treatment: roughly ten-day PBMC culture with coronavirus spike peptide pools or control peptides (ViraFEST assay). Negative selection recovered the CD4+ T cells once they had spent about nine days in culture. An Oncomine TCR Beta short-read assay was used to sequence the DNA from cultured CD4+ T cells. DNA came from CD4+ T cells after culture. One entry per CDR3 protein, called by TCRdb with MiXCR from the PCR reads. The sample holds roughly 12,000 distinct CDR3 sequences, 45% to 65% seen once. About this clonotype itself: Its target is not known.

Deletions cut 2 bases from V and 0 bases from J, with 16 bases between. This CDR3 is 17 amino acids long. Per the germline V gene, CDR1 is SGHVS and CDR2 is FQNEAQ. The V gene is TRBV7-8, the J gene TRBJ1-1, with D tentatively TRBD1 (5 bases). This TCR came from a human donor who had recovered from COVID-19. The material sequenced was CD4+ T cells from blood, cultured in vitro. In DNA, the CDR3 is TGTGCCAGCAGCTTATCCCCGGGGCCCTCTATGAACACTGAAGCTTTCTTT. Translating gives CASSLSPGPSMNTEAFF.